This entry features one T cell receptor beta chain sequence. Per the authors' pipeline: Researchers report that nucleated cell counts were estimated from reference gene primer amplification. TCRdb keeps only in-frame clones here, not all; method: immunoSEQ multiplex PCR. V, J and clone size are taken as reported in that table, and D and trimming were inferred from the DNA itself. Of about 400,000 clones detected, over 85% appear once; the ten largest clones hold less than 2%. The data are from a study of blood T cell repertoires in COVID-19. Per germline, CDR1 MDHEN and CDR2 SYDVKM. Unmatched junction bases numbered 19, after V lost 5 bases and J lost 0 bases. CDR3 length: 20 amino acids.

The sequence was obtained from a woman aged 25 to 45 who had recovered from COVID-19. V usage is TRBV28 and J usage is TRBJ1-3; 7 bases are a match to TRBD1. Sequencing was performed on PBMCs or T cells enriched from blood (not recorded which). The CDR3 DNA sequence: TGTGCCAGCAGTCACCCTAGGACAGGCTCCCGGTTGAGCTCTGGAAACACCATATATTTT. Translating it yields CASSHPRTGSRLSSGNTIYF.